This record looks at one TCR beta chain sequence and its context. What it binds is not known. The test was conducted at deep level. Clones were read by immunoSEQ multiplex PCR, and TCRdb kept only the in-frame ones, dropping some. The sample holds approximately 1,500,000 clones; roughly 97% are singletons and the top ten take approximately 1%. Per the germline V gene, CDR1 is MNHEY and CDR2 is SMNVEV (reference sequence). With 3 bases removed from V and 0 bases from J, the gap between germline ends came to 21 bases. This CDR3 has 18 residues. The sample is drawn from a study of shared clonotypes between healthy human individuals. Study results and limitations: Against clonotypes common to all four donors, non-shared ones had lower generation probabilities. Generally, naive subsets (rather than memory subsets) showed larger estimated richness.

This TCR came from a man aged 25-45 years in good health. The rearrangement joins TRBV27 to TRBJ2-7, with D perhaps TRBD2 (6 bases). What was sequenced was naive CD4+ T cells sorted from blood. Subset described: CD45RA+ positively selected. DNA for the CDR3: TGTGCCAGCAGTTTTCGGGGAGGTTTGGGGAGGAGCTCCTACGAGCAGTACTTC. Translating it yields CASSFRGGLGRSSYEQYF.